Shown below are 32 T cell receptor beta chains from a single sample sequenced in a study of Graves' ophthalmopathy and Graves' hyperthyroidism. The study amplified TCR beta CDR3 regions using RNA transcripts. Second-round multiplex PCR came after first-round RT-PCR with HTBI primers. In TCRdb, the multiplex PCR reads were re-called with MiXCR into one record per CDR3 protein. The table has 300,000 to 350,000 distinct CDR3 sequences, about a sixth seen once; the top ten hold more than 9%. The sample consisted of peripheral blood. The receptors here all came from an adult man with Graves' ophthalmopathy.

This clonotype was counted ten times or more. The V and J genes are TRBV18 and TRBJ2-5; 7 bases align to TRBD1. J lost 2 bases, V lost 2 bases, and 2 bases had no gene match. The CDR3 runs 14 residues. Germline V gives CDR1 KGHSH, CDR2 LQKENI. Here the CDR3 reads CASSPMGQQETQYF. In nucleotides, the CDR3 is TGTGCCAGCTCACCAATGGGACAGCAAGAGACCCAGTACTTC.

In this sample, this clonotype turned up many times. CDR3 nucleotides: TGTGCCAGCAGTGAACGTAGACAGGGTCGAGAGACCCAGTACTTC. Its translation is CASSERRQGRETQYF. The gene calls are TRBV6-1 and TRBJ2-5; the match to TRBD1 covers 7 bases. V was pared by 2 bases and J by 4 bases, with 7 bases of the junction left unmatched. The CDR3 runs to 15 residues. Germline V lookup: CDR1 MNHNS, CDR2 SASEGT.

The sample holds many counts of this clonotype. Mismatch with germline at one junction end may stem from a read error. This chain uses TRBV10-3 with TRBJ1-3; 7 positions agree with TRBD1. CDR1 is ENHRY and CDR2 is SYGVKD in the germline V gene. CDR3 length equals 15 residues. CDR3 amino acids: CAITEDRTSGNTIYF. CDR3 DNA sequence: TGTGCCATCACTGAGGACAGGACATCTGGAAACACCATATATTTT.

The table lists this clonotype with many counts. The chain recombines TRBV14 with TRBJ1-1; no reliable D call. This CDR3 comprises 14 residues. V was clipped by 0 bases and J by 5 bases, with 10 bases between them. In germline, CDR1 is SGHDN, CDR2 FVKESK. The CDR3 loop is CASSQEIQGTEAFF. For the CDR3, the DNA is TGTGCCAGCAGCCAAGAGATACAAGGGACTGAAGCTTTCTTT.

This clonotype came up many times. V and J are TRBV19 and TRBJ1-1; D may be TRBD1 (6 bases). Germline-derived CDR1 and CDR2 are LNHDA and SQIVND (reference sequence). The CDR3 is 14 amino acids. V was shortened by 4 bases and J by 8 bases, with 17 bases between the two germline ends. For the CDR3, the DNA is TGTGCCAGTAGTAGGCGCGGGGGCGGTCTCGAAGCTTTCTTT. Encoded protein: CASSRRGGGLEAFF.

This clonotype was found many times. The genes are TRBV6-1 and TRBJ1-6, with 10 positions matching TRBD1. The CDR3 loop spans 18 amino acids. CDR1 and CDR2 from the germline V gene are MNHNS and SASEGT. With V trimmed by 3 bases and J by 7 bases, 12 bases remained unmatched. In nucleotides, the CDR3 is TGTGCCAGCAGTGAGGCGAGGTGGGACAGGGGTGACAATTCACCCCTCCACTTT. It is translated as CASSEARWDRGDNSPLHF.

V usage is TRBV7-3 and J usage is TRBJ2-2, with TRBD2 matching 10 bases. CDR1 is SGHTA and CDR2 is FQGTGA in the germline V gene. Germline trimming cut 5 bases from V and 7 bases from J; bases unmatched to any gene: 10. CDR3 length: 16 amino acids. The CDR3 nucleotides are TGTGCCAGCAGCAGCACATCTAGCGGGAGTGGCGGGGAGCTGTTTTTT. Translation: CASSSTSSGSGGELFF.

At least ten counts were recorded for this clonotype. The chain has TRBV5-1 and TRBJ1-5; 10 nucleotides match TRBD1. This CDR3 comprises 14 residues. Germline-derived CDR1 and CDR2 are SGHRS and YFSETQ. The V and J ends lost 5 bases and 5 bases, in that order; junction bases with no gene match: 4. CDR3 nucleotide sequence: TGCGCCAGCAGGCCCGGGACAGGGGATCAGCCCCAGCATTTT. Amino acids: CASRPGTGDQPQHF. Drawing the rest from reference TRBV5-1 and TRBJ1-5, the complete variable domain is KAGVTQTPRYLIKTRGQQVTLSCSPISGHRSVSWYQQTPGQGLQFLFEYFSETQRNKGNFPGRFSGRQFSNSRSEMNVSTLELGDSALYLCASRPGTGDQPQHFGDGTRLSIL.

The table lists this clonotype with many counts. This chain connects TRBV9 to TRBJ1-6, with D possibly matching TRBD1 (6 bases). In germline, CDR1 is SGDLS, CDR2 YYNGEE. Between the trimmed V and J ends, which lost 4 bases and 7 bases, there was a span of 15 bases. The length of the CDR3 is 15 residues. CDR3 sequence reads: CASSPVAGENSPLHF. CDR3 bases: TGTGCCAGCAGCCCCGTCGCAGGGGAGAATTCACCCCTCCACTTT. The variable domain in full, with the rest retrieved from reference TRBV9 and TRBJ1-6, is DSGVTQTPKHLITATGQRVTLRCSPRSGDLSVYWYQQSLDQGLQFLIQYYNGEERAKGNILERFSAQQFPDLHSELNLSSLELGDSALYFCASSPVAGENSPLHFGNGTRLTVT.

The chain's CDR3 is CTSSQEPAGGPDADTQYF. The CDR3 coding sequence is TGCACCAGCAGCCAAGAACCTGCGGGAGGGCCTGATGCAGATACGCAGTATTTT. The gene calls are TRBV1 and TRBJ2-3; the DNA was not used to check the table's D call, TRBD2. TRBV1 is noted as a pseudogene. CDR3 length: 18 residues.

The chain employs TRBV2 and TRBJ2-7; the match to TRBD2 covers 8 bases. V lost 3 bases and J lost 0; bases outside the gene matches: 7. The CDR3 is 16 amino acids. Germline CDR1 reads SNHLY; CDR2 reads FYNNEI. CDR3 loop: CASSDRQRESSYEQYF. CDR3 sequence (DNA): TGTGCCAGCAGTGATCGGCAGCGGGAGAGCTCCTACGAGCAGTACTTC.

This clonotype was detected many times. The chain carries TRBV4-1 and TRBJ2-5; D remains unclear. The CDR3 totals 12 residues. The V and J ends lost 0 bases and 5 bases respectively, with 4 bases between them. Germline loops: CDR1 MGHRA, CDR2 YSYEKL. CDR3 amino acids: CASSQDLETQYF. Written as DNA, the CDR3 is TGCGCCAGCAGCCAAGATCTCGAGACCCAGTACTTC.

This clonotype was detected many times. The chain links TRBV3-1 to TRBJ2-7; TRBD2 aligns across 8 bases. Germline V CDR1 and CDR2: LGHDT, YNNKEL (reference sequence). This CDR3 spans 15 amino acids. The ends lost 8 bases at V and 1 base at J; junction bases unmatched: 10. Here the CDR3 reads CASGGVAGFSYEQYF. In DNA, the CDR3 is TGTGCCAGCGGGGGGGTAGCGGGATTTTCCTACGAGCAGTACTTC.

Here the CDR3 reads CASSPPQGNTEAFF. The DNA of the CDR3 is TGCGCCAGCAGCCCGCCCCAGGGGAACACTGAAGCTTTCTTT. The chain uses TRBV5-1 and TRBJ1-1; tentatively, D is TRBD1 (5 bases). Germline CDR1 and CDR2: SGHRS and YFSETQ. The CDR3 extends over 14 amino acids. Trimming removed 4 bases at V and 1 base at J, with 11 bases between.

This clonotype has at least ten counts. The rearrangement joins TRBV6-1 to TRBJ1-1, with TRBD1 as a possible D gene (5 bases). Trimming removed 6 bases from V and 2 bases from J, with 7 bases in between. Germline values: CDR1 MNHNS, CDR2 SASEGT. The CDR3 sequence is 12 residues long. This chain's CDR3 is CASRGHNTEAFF. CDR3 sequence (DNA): TGTGCCAGCAGGGGGCATAACACTGAAGCTTTCTTT.

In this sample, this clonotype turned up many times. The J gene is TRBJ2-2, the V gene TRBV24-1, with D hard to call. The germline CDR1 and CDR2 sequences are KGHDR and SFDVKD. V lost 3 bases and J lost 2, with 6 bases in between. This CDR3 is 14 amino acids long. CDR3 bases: TGTGCCACCAGTGATCGACACAACACCGGGGAGCTGTTTTTT. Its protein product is CATSDRHNTGELFF.

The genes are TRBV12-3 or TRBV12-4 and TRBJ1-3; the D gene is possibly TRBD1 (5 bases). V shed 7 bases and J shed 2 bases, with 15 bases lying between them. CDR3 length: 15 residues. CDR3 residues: CASTRKEGPGNTIYF. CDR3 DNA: TGTGCCAGCACCCGCAAGGAGGGGCCTGGAAACACCATATATTTT.

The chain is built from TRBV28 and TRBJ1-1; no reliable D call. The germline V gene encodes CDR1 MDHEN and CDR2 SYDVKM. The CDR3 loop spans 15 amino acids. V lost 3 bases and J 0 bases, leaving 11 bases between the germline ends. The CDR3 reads CASSLVVEVNTEAFF. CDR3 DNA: TGTGCCAGCAGTTTGGTGGTTGAGGTGAACACTGAAGCTTTCTTT.

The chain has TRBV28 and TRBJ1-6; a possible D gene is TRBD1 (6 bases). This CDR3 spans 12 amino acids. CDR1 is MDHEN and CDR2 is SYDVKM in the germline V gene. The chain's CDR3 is CALQGGNSPLHF. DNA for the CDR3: TGTGCTCTACAGGGTGGTAATTCACCCCTCCACTTT.

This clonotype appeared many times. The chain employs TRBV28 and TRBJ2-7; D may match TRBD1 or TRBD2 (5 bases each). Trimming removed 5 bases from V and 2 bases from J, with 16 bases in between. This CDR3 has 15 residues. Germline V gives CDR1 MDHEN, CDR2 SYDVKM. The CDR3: CASSGETETTYEQYF. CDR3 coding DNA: TGTGCCAGCAGTGGGGAGACAGAAACAACCTACGAGCAGTACTTC. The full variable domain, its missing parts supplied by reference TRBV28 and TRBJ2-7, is DVKVTQSSRYLVKRTGEKVFLECVQDMDHENMFWYRQDPGLGLRLIYFSYDVKMKEKGDIPEGYSVSREKKERFSLILESASTNQTSMYLCASSGETETTYEQYFGPGTRLTVT.

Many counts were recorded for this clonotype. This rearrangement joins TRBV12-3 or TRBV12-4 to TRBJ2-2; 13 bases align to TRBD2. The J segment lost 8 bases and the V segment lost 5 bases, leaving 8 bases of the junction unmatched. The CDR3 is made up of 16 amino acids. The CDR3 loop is CASSPRTSGGHGELFF. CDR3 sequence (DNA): TGTGCCAGCAGTCCTCGGACTAGCGGGGGCCATGGGGAGCTGTTTTTT.

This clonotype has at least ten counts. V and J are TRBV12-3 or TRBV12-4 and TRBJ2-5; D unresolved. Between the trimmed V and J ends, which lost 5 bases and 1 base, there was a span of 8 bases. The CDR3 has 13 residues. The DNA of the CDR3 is TGTGCCAGCAGTCCTCGGGTCCAAGAGACCCAGTACTTC. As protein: CASSPRVQETQYF.

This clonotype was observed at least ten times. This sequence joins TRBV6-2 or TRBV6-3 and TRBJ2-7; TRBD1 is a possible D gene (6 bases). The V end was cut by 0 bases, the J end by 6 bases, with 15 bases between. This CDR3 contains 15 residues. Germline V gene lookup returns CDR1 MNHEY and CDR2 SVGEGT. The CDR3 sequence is CASSYSRGFSREQYF. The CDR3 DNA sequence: TGTGCCAGCAGTTACTCCAGGGGTTTTTCTCGCGAGCAGTACTTC.

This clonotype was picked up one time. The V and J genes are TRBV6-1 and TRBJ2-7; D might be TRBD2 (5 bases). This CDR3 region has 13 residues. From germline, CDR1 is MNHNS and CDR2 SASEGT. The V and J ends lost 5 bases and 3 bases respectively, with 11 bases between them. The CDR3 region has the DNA TGTGCCAGCAGTCCGTATCGGGACTACGAGCAGTACTTC. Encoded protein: CASSPYRDYEQYF.

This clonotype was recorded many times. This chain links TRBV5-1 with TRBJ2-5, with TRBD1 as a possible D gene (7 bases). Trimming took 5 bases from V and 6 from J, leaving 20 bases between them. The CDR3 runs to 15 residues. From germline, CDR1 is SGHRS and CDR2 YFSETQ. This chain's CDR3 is CASSEDRAGGKTQYF. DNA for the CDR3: TGCGCCAGCAGTGAAGACAGGGCCGGGGGTAAGACCCAGTACTTC.

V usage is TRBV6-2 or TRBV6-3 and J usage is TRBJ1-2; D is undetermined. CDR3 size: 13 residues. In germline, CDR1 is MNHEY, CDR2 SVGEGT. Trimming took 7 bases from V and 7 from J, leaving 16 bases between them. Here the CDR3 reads CASTLPPDAGYTF. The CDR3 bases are TGTGCCAGCACACTCCCCCCGGACGCTGGCTACACCTTC.

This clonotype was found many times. The CDR3 is CAIRTDRGHAYEQYF. The CDR3 DNA is TGTGCCATCAGAACAGACAGGGGCCATGCCTACGAGCAGTACTTC. This chain uses TRBV10-3 with TRBJ2-7, with TRBD1 matching over 8 bases. The CDR3 runs to 15 residues. V gave up 6 bases and J gave up 2 bases; unmatched junction bases: 9. Germline-derived CDR1 and CDR2 are ENHRY and SYGVKD.

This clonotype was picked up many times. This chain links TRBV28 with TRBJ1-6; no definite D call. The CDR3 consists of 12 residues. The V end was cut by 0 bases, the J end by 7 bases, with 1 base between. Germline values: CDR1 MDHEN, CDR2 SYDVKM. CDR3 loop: CASSLWNSPLHF. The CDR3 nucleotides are TGTGCCAGCAGTTTATGGAATTCACCCCTCCACTTT.

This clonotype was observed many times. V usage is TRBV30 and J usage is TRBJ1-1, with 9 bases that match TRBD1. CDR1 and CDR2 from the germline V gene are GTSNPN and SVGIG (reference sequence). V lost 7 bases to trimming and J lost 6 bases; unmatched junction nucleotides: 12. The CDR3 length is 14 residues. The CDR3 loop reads CASNLQGAMSEAFF. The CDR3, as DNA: TGTGCCTCCAATTTACAGGGGGCGATGTCTGAAGCTTTCTTT.

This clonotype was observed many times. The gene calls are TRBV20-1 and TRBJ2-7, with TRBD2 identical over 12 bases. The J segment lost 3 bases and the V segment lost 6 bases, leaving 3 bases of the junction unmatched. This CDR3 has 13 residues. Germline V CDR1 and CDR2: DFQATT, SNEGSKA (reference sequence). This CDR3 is CSAPTSGGYEQYF. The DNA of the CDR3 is TGCAGTGCCCCGACTAGCGGGGGCTACGAGCAGTACTTC.

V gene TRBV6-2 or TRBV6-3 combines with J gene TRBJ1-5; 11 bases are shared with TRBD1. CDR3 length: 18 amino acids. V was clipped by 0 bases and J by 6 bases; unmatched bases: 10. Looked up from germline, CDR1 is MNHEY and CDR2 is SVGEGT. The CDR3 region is CASSYSIRTGGAGQPQHF. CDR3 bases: TGTGCCAGCAGTTACTCGATAAGGACAGGGGGCGCAGGTCAGCCCCAGCATTTT.

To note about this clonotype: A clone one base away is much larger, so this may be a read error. The CDR3 bases are TGTGCCACCGCACAGGGGGTACGGATCACCGGGGAGCTGTTTTTT. The encoded protein is CATAQGVRITGELFF. The chain uses TRBV10-3 and TRBJ2-2; 8 bases align to TRBD1. Germline V gives CDR1 ENHRY, CDR2 SYGVKD. The CDR3 is 15 residues long. Trimming cost V 10 bases and J 4 bases; bases outside gene matches: 11.